This is a list of T cell receptor beta chains from one sample in a study of blood T cells in healthy people across ages. In TCRdb, the 5' RACE reads were re-called with MiXCR into one record per CDR3 protein. In the table there are approximately 1.5 million distinct CDR3 sequences, approximately 42% of which are singletons. The sample consisted of blood. The origin of the receptors is a woman between 18 and 29 years old in good health. Both conserved end residues are trimmed from each CDR3.

>TRBV24-1|TRBJ2-6
ATSEWDSSGANVLT
>TRBV29-1|TRBJ2-1
SVATSGPNEQF
>TRBV20-1|TRBJ2-7
SARLGLADEQY
>TRBV15|TRBJ2-7
ATADSGTVNSYEQY
>TRBV7-9|TRBJ2-4
ASSSTGTPKNIQY
>TRBV5-1|TRBJ2-7
ASSRGQQLLYEQY
>TRBV6-2/TRBV6-3|TRBJ1-4
ASSAVGLSDQTTNEKLF
>TRBV6-2/TRBV6-3|TRBJ2-3
ASSLPGGGRRSDTQY
>TRBV7-9|TRBJ1-1
ASRDVGITEAF
>TRBV29-1|TRBJ2-4
SLTGAAGGPKY
>TRBV20-1|TRBJ2-1
SASPLGLAGISYNEQF
>TRBV7-2|TRBJ2-1
ASSTSSGRAYNEQF
>TRBV20-1|TRBJ2-5
SARRQFGQETQY
>TRBV7-8|TRBJ2-1
ASSLYGDENEQF
>TRBV12-3/TRBV12-4|TRBJ1-2
ASRTQNRGYT
>TRBV7-9|TRBJ2-3
ASSLDGARSDTQY
>TRBV10-3|TRBJ2-1
AISEFSGRRSSYNEQF
>TRBV2|TRBJ2-4
ASRGPVAKNIQY
>TRBV20-1|TRBJ2-3
SARELAGVLDTQY
>TRBV7-2|TRBJ2-7
ASSLDLSYEQY
>TRBV6-2/TRBV6-3|TRBJ1-2
ASSYGFANYGYT
>TRBV12-5|TRBJ1-1
ASAPRKGEAF
>TRBV7-9|TRBJ2-1
ASTETGNEQF
>TRBV20-1|TRBJ1-5
SATQDSNQPQH
>TRBV5-1|TRBJ2-5
ASSLVGLGQY